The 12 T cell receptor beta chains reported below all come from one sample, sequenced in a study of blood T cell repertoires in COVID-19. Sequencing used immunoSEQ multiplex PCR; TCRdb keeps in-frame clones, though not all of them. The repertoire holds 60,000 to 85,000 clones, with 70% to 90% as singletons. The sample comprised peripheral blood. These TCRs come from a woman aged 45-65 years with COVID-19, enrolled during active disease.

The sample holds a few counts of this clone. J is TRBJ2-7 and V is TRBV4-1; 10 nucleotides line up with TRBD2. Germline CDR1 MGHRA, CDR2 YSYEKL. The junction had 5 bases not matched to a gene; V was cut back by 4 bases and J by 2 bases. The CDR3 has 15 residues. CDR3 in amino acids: CASSLAGGAAYEQYF. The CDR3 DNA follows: TGCGCCAGCAGCCTAGCGGGAGGTGCTGCCTACGAGCAGTACTTC.

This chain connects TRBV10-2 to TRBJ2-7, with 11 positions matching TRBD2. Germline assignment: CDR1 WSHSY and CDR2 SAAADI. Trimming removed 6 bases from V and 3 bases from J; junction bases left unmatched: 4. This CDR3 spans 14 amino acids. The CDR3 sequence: CASRQGTSGYEQYF. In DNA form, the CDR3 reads TGCGCCAGCAGACAAGGGACTAGCGGCTACGAGCAGTACTTC.

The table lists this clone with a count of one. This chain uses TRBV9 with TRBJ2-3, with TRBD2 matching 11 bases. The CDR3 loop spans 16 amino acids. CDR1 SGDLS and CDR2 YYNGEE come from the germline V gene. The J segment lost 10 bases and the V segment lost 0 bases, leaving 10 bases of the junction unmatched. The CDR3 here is CASSVVLAGGIGAQYF. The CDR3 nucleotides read TGTGCCAGCAGCGTAGTCCTAGCGGGAGGAATAGGGGCGCAGTATTTT.

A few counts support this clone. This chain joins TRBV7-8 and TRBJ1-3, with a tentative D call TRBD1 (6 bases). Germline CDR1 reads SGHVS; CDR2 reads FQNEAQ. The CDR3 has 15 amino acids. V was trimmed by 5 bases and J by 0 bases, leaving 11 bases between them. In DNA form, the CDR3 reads TGTGCCAGCAGCCAGGGACAACCCTCTGGAAACACCATATATTTT. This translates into CASSQGQPSGNTIYF.

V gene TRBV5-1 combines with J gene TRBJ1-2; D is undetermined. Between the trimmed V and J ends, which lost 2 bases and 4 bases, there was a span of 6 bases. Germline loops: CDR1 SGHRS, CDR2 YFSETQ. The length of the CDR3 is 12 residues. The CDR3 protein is CASSLSGYGYTF. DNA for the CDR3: TGCGCCAGCAGCTTAAGCGGCTATGGCTACACCTTC. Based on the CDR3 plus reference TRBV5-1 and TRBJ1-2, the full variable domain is KAGVTQTPRYLIKTRGQQVTLSCSPISGHRSVSWYQQTPGQGLQFLFEYFSETQRNKGNFPGRFSGRQFSNSRSEMNVSTLELGDSALYLCASSLSGYGYTFGSGTRLTVV.

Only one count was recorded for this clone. CDR3 region: CASSQQGGSTDTQYF. For the CDR3, the DNA is TGTGCCAGCAGCCAACAGGGGGGAAGCACAGATACGCAGTATTTT. This sequence joins TRBV3-1 (or the pseudogene TRBV3-2) and TRBJ2-3; D may be TRBD1 (7 bases). CDR1 is LGHDT and CDR2 is YNNKEL in the germline V gene (reference sequence). V lost 2 bases, J lost 0 bases, and 9 bases lay in between. This CDR3 has 15 residues.

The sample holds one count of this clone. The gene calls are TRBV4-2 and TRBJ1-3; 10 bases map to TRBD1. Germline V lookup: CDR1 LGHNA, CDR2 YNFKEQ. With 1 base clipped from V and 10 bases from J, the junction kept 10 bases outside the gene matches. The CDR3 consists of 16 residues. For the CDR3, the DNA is TGTGCCAGCAGCCAAGTTGGGACAGGGGTTACCCCTACCATATATTTT. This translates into CASSQVGTGVTPTIYF.

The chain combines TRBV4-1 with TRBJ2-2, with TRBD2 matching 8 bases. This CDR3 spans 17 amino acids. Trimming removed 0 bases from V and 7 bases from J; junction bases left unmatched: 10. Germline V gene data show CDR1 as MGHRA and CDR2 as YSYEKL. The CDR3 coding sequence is TGCGCCAGCAGCCAAGAGGGCAGCGGGAGATGGGGCGGGGAGCTGTTTTTT. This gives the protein CASSQEGSGRWGGELFF.

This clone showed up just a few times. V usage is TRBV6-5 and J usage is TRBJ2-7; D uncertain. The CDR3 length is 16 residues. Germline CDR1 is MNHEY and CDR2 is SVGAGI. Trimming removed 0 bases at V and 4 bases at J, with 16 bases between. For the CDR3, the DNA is TGTGCCAGCAGTTACTCGCTAAGGCCCAGCGCTTACGAGCAGTACTTC. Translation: CASSYSLRPSAYEQYF.

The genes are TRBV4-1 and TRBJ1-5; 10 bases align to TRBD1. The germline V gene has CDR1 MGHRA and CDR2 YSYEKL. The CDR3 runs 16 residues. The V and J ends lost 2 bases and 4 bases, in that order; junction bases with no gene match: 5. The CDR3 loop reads CASSQRGQGRNQPQHF. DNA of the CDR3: TGCGCCAGCAGCCAAAGGGGACAGGGGCGAAATCAGCCCCAGCATTTT.

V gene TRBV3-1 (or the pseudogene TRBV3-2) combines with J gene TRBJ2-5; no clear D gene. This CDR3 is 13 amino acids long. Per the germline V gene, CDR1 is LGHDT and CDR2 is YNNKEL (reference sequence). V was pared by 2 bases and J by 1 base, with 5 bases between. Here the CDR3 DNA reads TGTGCCAGCAGCCAACGGTCCCAAGAGACCCAGTACTTC. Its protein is CASSQRSQETQYF.

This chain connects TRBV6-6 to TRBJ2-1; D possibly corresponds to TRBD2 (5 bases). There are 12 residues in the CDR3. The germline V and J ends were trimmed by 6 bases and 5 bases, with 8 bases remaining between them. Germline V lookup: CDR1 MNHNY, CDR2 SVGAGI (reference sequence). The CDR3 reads CASSGLNNEQFF. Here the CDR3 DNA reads TGTGCCAGCAGCGGACTTAACAATGAGCAGTTCTTC.